This T cell receptor (beta chain) came from a study of cytomegalovirus exposure and HLA in healthy donors. Overall study findings and caveats: A later analysis reported that several of the most significant clusters appeared to be linked to common viral pathogens, among them Epstein-Barr virus.

Comments on this clone: The antigen is unknown.

Germline CDR1 SGHAT, CDR2 FQNNGV. V was shortened by 2 bases and J by 0 bases, with 11 bases between the two germline ends. The CDR3 consists of 15 residues. The study ran its PCR with 60 Vbeta and 13 Jbeta primers. Profiled with immunoSEQ multiplex PCR; TCRdb holds only in-frame clones, not every one. The data hold approximately 140,000 clones, with around 79% observed a single time. Sequences were obtained from PBMCs. The clonotype comes from a man over 45 in good health and CMV-seropositive. V gene TRBV11-2 combines with J gene TRBJ2-7, with D maybe TRBD1 (6 bases). CDR3: CASSLTTGNSYEQYF. CDR3 coding DNA: TGTGCCAGCAGCTTAACCACAGGGAACTCCTACGAGCAGTACTTC.